A selection of T cell receptor beta chains follows, all from one sample in a study of sequential checkpoint blockade in melanoma. Sequencing used immunoSEQ multiplex PCR; TCRdb keeps in-frame clones, though not all of them. This repertoire shows 4,000 or so clones, around 47% found once; its top ten account for around two fifths. The sequenced sample was CD8+ T cells sorted from blood (inferred from file names), obtained from a patient given nivolumab and ipilimumab in sequence. These receptors all come from a human donor with melanoma. Both conserved end residues are part of each CDR3.

j_gene	v_gene	CDR3aa
TRBJ1-5	TRBV19	CASSLWTGDQPQHF
TRBJ1-5	TRBV27	CASSLGLGSQPQHF
TRBJ1-5	TRBV6-5	CASSHRGYNQPQHF
TRBJ2-7	TRBV7-9	CASSFLGAGGEGNYEQYF
TRBJ1-5	TRBV5-6	CASSHTQGGNQPQHF
TRBJ2-7	TRBV6-5	CASSLTSGRAYEQYF
TRBJ2-7	TRBV6-6	CASSYAQGIYEQYF
TRBJ1-5	TRBV5-5	CASRPGVGNQPQHF
TRBJ2-7	TRBV4-3	CASSVRQGAYEQYF
TRBJ1-6	TRBV7-3	CASSLTATGNSYNSPLHF
TRBJ2-7	TRBV13	CATSSLAGEEQYF
.	TRBV7-2	CASSLAAQGQYEQYF
TRBJ2-7	TRBV19	CASSITGTYEQYF
TRBJ2-7	TRBV19	CASSIVFPGEQYF
TRBJ1-6	TRBV9	CASSVALRESYNSPLHF
TRBJ1-2	TRBV18	CASSPPTESYGYTF
TRBJ1-5	TRBV2	CASSLTGDQPQHF
TRBJ2-7	TRBV27	CASSYASSYEQYF
TRBJ1-5	TRBV2	CASSELGYGGQPQHF
TRBJ2-7	TRBV7-9	CASSLLLGQGYEQYF
TRBJ1-1	TRBV11-2	CASSSYPNKKNTEAFF
TRBJ2-7	TRBV7-3	CASSRERINEQYF
TRBJ2-7	TRBV28	CASSLVGVDEQYF
TRBJ1-2	TRBV7-9	CAAEGGKDGYTF
TRBJ1-2	TRBV5-6	CASSRAFEGNYGYTF
TRBJ2-2	TRBV9	CASSVVSGTGELFF
TRBJ1-1	TRBV28	CASRPETGTPRTEAFF
TRBJ1-1	TRBV6-5	CASSLQKGATEAFF
TRBJ2-7	TRBV19	CASSPGHPYEQYF
TRBJ1-5	TRBV29-1	CSVLQGGANQPQHF
TRBJ2-1	TRBV9	CASSVGVSINEQFF
TRBJ2-7	TRBV2	CASRGQGWYEQYF
TRBJ2-7	TRBV9	CASSVEPSGSYEQYF
TRBJ1-1	TRBV28	CASSFRGARTEAFF
TRBJ2-7	TRBV5-8	CASSSPGLYYEQYF
TRBJ1-4	TRBV28	CASSSSGGPNEKLFF
TRBJ1-4	TRBV9	CASSADPGDRGEKLFF
TRBJ1-5	TRBV4-3	CASSLNRGLEQPQHF
TRBJ1-6	TRBV15	CATSASTGVGSPLHF
TRBJ1-5	TRBV7-9	CASSLEQGYNQPQHF
TRBJ2-7	TRBV27	CASSLYGGSSYEQYF
TRBJ2-1	TRBV29-1	CSVEGLAGKGGLYNEQFF
TRBJ2-7	TRBV15	CATSRDFGTSRYEQYF
TRBJ2-7	TRBV7-2	CASSWGLEQYF
TRBJ2-7	TRBV9	CASSPASGRGYEQYF
TRBJ2-3	TRBV13	CASSLGLAGDTQYF
TRBJ2-7	TRBV4-3	CASSQDISSYEQYF
TRBJ2-7	TRBV19	CASSILTGNSYEQYF
TRBJ2-7	TRBV5-1	CASSFWYAASDEQYF
TRBJ2-7	TRBV21-1	CASEKGLGRGYSYEQYF
TRBJ1-4	TRBV13	CASSAGFLNEKLFF
TRBJ1-2	TRBV2	CASSEIRLANYGYTF
TRBJ1-1	TRBV10-3	CAISEAQGDVTEAFF
TRBJ2-7	TRBV7-2	CASSQEGGEGYEQYF
.	TRBV7-9	CASSLASSYEQYF
TRBJ1-1	TRBV15	CATSPRQGMGAFF
TRBJ1-2	TRBV17	CASSLGGTDGYTF
TRBJ2-7	TRBV6-1	CASSEIWAGEQYF
TRBJ1-4	TRBV7-8	CASGQGATNEKLFF